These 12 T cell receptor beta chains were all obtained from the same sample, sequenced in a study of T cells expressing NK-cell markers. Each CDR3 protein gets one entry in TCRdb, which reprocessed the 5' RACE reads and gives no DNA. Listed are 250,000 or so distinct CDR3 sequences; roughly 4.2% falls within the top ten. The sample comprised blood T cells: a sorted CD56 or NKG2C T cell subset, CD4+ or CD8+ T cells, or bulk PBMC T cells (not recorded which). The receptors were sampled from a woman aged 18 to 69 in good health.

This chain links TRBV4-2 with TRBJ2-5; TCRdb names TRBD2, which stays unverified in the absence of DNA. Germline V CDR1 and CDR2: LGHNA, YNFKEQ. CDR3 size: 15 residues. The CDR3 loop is CASSQRSSGIETQYF.

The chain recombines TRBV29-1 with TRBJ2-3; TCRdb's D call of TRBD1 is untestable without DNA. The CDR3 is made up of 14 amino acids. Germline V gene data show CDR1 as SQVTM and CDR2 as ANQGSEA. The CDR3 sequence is CSVYRQKTTDTQYF.

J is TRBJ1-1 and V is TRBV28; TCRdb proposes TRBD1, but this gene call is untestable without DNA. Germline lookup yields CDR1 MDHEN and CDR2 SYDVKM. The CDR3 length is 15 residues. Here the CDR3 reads CASSPAWGQDTEAFF.

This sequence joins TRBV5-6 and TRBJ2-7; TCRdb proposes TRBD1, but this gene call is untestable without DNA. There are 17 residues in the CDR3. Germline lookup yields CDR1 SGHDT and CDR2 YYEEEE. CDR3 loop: CASSLRSVWTGSYEQYF. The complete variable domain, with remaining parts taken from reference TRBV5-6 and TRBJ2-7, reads DAGVTQSPTHLIKTRGQQVTLRCSPKSGHDTVSWYQQALGQGPQFIFQYYEEEERQRGNFPDRFSGHQFPNYSSELNVNALLLGDSALYLCASSLRSVWTGSYEQYFGPGTRLTVT.

Here the CDR3 reads CASSYGGVGELFF. The J gene is TRBJ2-2, the V gene TRBV6-5; the D call of TRBD1 rests on TCRdb alone, since no DNA is present to check it. The CDR3 consists of 13 residues. CDR1 is MNHEY and CDR2 is SVGAGI in the germline V gene.

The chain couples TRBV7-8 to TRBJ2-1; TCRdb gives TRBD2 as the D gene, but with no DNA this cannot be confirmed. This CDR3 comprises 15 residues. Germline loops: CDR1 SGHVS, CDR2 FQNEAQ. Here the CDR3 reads CASSLGLAGDNEQFF.

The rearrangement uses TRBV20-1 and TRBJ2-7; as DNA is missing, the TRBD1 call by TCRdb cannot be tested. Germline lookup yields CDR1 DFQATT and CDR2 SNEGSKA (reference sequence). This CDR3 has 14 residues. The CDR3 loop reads CSAPRQTQEGVQYF.

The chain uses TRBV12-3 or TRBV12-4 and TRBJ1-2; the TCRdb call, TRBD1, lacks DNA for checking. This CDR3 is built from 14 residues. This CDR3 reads CASSRTGAPYGYTF.

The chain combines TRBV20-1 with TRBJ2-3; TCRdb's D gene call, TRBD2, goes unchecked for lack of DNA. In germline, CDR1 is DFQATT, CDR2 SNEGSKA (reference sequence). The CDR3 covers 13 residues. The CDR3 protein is CSALRRSTDTQYF.

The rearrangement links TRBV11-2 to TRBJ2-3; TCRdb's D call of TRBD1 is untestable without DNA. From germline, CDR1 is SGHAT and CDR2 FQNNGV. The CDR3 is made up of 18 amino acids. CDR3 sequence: CASSYRGRLSAHTDTQYF.

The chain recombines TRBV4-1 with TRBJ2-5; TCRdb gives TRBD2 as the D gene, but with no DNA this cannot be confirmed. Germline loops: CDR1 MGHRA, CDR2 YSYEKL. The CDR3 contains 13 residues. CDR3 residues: CASSQVAGGTQYF.

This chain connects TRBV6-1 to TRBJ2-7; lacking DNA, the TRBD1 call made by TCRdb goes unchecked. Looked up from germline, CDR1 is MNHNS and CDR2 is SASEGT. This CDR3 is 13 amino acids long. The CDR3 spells CASRTGQLYEQYF.